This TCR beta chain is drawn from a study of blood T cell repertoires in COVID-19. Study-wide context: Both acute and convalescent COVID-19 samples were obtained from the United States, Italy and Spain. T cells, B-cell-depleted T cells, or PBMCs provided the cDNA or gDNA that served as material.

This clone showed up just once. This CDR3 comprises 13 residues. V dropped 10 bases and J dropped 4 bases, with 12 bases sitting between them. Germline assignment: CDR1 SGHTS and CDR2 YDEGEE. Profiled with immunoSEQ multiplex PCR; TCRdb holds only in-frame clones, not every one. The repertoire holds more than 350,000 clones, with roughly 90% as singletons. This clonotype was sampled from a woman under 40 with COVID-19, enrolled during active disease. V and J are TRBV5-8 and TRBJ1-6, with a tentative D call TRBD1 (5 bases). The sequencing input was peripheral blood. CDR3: CAGQTVYNSPLHF. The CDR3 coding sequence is TGTGCCGGCCAGACAGTTTATAATTCACCCCTCCACTTT.